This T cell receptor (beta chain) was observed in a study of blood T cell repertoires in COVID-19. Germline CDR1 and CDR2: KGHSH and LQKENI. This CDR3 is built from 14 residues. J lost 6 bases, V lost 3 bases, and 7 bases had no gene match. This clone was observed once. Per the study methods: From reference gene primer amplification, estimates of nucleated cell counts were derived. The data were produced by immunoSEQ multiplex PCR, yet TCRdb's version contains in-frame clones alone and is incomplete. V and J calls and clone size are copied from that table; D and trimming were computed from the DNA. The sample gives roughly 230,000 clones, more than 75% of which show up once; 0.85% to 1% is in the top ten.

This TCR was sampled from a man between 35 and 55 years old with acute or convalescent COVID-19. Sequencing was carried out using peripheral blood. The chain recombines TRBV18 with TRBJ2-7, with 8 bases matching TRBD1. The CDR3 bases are TGTGCCAGCTCACCTAATGGACAGGGCTCCGAGCAGTACTTC. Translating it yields CASSPNGQGSEQYF. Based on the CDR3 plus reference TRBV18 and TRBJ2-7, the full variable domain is NAGVMQNPRHLVRRRGQEARLRCSPMKGHSHVYWYRQLPEEGLKFMVYLQKENIIDESGMPKERFSAEFPKEGPSILRIQQVVRGDSAAYFCASSPNGQGSEQYFGPGTRLTVT.